The entry below gives a single TCR beta chain sequence along with its context. What it binds is unknown. Method: immunoSEQ multiplex PCR; TCRdb's copy keeps in-frame clones and lacks some. Here the sample spans roughly 60,000 clones, 65% to 90% being singletons. The sample is drawn from a study of OX40 agonist ivuxolimab in advanced cancers. Overall study context: Ivuxolimab, an antibody that agonizes OX40 (CD134), was administered to the patients. Overall study results and limits: At 0.1 to 3.0 mg/kg, CD4+ and CD8+ blood T cells expanded clonally by week 6. Certain nonresponders additionally had low normalized T-cell clonal expansion. Still undetermined is the antigen specificity of the expanded peripheral T cells.

Per the germline V gene, CDR1 is SGHRS and CDR2 is YFSETQ. This CDR3 comprises 14 residues. V shed 6 bases and J shed 6 bases, with 15 bases lying between them. This receptor was obtained from an adult with an advanced solid tumor such as melanoma, head and neck, liver or kidney cancer. This specimen consisted of CD4+ or CD8+ T cells sorted from blood, obtained in a trial of the OX40 agonist ivuxolimab. The chain couples TRBV5-1 to TRBJ2-2; D may be TRBD2 (5 bases). CDR3: CASMAARGSGELFF. CDR3 sequence (DNA): TGCGCCAGCATGGCCGCACGGGGTTCCGGGGAGCTGTTTTTT.